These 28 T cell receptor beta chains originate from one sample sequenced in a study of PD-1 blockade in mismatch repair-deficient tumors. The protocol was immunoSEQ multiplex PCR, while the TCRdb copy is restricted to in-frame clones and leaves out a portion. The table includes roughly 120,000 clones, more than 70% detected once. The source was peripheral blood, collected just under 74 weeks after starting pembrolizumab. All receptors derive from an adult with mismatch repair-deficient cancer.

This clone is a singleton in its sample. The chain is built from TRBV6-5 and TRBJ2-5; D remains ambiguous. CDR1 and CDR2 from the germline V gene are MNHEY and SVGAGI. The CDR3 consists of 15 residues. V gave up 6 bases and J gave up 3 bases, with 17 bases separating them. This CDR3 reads CASRRKRNGKETQYF. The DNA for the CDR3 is TGTGCCAGCAGACGTAAGAGGAATGGGAAAGAGACCCAGTACTTC.

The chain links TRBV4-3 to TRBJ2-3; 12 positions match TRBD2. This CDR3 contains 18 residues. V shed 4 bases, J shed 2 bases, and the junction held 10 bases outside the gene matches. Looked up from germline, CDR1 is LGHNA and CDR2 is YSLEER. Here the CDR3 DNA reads TGCGCCAGCAGCCTGGGCCCTGGGACTAGCGGGTACACAGATACGCAGTATTTT. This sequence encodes CASSLGPGTSGYTDTQYF.

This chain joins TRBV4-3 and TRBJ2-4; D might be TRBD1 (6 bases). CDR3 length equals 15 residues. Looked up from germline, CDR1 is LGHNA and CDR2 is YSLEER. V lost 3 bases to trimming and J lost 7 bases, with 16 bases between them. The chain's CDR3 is CASSQARSRGNIQYF. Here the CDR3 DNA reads TGCGCCAGCAGCCAGGCCCGATCGAGGGGGAACATTCAGTACTTC.

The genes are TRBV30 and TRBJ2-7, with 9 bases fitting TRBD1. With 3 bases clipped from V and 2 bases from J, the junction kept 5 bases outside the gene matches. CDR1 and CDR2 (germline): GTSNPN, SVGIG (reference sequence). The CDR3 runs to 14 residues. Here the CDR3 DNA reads TGTGCCTGGAGCGGGACAGGGAGGACCTACGAGCAGTACTTC. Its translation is CAWSGTGRTYEQYF. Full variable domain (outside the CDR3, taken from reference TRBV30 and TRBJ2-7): SQTIHQWPATLVQPVGSPLSLECTVEGTSNPNLYWYRQAAGRGLQLLFYSVGIGQISSEVPQNLSASRPQDRQFILSSKKLLLSDSGFYLCAWSGTGRTYEQYFGPGTRLTVT.

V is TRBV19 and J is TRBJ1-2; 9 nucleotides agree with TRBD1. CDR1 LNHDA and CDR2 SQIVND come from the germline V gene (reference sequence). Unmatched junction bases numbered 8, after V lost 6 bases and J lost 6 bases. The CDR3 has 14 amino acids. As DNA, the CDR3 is TGTGCCAGTAGGGACAGGGGAAGGGCAGATGGCTACACCTTC. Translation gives CASRDRGRADGYTF.

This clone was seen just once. The CDR3 coding sequence is TGTGCCAGCAGCCTAGACAGGGGAGGGTCGGAAGAGACCCAGTACTTC. Protein product: CASSLDRGGSEETQYF. The chain links TRBV5-4 to TRBJ2-5; possible D gene TRBD1, 8 bases. This CDR3 is 16 amino acids long. Per germline, CDR1 SGHNT and CDR2 YYREEE (reference sequence). The ends were cut back, 4 bases at V and 3 bases at J, with 19 bases in the middle. Full variable domain (missing parts from reference TRBV5-4 and TRBJ2-5): ETGVTQSPTHLIKTRGQQVTLRCSSQSGHNTVSWYQQALGQGPQFIFQYYREEENGRGNFPPRFSGLQFPNYSSELNVNALELDDSALYLCASSLDRGGSEETQYFGPGTRLLVL.

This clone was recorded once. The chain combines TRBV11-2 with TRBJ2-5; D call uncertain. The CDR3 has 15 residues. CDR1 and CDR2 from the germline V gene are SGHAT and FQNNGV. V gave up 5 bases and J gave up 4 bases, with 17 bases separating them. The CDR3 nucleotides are TGTGCCAGCAGCATTACCCGGGTCTTTCCAGAGACCCAGTACTTC. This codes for CASSITRVFPETQYF.

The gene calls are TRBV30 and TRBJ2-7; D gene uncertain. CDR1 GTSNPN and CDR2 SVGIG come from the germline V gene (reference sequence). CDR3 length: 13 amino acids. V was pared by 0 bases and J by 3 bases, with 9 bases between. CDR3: CAWSVSPVYEQYF. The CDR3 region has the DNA TGTGCCTGGAGTGTATCGCCCGTCTACGAGCAGTACTTC.

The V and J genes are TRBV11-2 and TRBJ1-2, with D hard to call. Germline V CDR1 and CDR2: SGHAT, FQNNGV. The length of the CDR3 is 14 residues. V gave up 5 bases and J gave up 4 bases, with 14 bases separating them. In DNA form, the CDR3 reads TGTGCCAGCAGCCAAGAATACGGAGCCTATGGCTACACCTTC. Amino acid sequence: CASSQEYGAYGYTF.

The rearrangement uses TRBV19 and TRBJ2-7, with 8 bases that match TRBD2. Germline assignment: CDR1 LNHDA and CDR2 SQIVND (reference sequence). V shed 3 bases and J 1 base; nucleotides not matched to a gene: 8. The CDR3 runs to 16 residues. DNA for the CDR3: TGTGCCAGTAGTATGGGCGGGAGGCAGTTGTCCTACGAGCAGTACTTC. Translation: CASSMGGRQLSYEQYF.

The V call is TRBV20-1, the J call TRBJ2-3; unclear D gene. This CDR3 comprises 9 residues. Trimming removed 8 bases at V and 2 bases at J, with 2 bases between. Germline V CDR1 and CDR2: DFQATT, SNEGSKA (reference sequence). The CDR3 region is CSNTDTQYF. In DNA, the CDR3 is TGCAGTAACACAGATACGCAGTATTTT.

In nucleotides, the CDR3 is TGTGCCAGCAGCTTTAATGCCGGGGACAGCAGATACGAGCAGTACTTC. Encoded protein: CASSFNAGDSRYEQYF. This sequence joins TRBV11-2 and TRBJ2-7; 7 nucleotides line up with TRBD1. This CDR3 region has 16 residues. Losses at the gene ends were 3 bases for V and 4 bases for J; bases not matched to a gene: 12. Looked up from germline, CDR1 is SGHAT and CDR2 is FQNNGV.

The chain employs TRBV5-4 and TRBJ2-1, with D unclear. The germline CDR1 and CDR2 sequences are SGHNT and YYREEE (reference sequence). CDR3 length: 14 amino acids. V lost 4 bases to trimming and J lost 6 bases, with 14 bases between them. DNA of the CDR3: TGTGCCAGCAGCGCCTTACAAGTCGGCAATGAGCAGTTCTTC. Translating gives CASSALQVGNEQFF.

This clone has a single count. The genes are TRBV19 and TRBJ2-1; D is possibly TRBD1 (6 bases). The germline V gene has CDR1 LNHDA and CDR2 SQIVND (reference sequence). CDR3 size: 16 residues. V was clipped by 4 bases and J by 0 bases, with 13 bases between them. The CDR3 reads CASSRQVPSSYNEQFF. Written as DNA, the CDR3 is TGTGCCAGTAGTAGACAGGTCCCTAGCTCCTACAATGAGCAGTTCTTC.

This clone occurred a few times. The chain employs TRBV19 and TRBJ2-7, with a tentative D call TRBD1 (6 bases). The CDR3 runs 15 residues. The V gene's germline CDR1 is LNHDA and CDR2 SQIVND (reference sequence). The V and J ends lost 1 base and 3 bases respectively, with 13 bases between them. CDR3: CASSIVGGKVYEQYF. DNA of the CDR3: TGTGCCAGTAGTATAGTAGGGGGAAAGGTCTACGAGCAGTACTTC.

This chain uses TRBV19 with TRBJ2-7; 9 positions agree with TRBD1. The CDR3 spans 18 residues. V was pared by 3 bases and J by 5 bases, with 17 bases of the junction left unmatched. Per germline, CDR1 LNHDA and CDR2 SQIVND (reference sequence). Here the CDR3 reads CASSIGPLRQGVLHEQYF. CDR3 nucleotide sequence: TGTGCCAGTAGTATCGGTCCATTGCGACAGGGGGTCCTGCACGAGCAGTACTTC.

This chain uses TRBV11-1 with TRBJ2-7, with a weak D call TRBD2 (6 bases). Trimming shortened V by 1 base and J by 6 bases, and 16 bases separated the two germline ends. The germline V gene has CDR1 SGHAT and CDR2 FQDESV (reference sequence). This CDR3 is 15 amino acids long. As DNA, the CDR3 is TGTGCCAGCAGCTTAGTTCAGGGTCCGGAGGGCGAGCAGTACTTC. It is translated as CASSLVQGPEGEQYF.

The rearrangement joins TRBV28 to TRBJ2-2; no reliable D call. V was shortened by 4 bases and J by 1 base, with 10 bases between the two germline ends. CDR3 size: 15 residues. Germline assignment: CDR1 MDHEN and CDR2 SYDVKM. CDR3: CASSSRWGNTGELFF. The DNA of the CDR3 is TGTGCCAGCAGTTCACGTTGGGGGAACACCGGGGAGCTGTTTTTT.

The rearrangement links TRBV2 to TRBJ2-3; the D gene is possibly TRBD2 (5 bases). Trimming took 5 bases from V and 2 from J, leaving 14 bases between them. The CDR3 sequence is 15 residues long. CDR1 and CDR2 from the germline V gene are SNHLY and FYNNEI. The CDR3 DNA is TGTGCCAGCAGTCTAAGCGGTGGGATCACAGATACGCAGTATTTT. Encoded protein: CASSLSGGITDTQYF.

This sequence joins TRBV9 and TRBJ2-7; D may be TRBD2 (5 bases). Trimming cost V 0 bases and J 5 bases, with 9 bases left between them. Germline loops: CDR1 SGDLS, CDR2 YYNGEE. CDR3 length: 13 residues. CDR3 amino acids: CASSVVPGDEQYF. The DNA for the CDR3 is TGTGCCAGCAGCGTAGTCCCCGGGGACGAGCAGTACTTC.

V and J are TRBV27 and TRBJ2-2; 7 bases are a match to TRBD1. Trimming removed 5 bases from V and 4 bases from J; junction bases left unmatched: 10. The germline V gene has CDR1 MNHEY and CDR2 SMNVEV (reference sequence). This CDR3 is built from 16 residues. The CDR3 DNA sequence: TGTGCCAGCAGTGGGATCGACAGGGTGGGCACCGGGGAGCTGTTTTTT. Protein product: CASSGIDRVGTGELFF.

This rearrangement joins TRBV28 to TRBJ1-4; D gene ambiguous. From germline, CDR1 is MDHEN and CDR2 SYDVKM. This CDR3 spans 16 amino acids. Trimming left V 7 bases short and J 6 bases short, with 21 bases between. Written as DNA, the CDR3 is TGTGCCAGCAACCTTGCCTTAACCCGGGAACATGAAAAACTGTTTTTT. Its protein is CASNLALTREHEKLFF.

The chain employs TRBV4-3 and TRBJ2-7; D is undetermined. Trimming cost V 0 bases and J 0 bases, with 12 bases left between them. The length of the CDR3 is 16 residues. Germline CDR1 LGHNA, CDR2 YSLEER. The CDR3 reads CASSQDPRTFSYEQYF. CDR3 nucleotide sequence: TGCGCCAGCAGCCAAGATCCCCGGACGTTCTCCTACGAGCAGTACTTC.

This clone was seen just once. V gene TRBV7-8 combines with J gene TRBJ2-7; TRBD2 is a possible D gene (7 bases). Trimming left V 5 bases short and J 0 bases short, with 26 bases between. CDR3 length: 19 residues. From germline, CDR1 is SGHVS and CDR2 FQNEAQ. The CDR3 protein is CASSLKSWGLAESSYEQYF. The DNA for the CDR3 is TGTGCCAGCAGCCTGAAGTCTTGGGGGCTAGCGGAGAGCTCCTACGAGCAGTACTTC.

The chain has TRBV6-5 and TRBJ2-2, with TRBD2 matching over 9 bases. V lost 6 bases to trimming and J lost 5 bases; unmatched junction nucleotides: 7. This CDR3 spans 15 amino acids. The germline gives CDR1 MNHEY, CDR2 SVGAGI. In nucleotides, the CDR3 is TGTGCCAGCAGGGGACTAGCCCTTGGGACCGGGGAGCTGTTTTTT. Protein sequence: CASRGLALGTGELFF.

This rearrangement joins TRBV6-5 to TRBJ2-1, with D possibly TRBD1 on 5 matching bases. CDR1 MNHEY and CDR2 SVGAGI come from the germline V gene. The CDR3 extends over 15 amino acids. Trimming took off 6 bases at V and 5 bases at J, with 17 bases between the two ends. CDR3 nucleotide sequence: TGTGCCAGCAGCCCCTCGACAGCCCTCAACAATGAGCAGTTCTTC. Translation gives CASSPSTALNNEQFF.

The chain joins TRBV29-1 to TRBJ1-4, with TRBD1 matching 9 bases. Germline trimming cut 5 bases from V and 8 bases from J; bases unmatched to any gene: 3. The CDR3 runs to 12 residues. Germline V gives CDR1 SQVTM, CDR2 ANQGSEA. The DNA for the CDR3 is TGCAGCGTTCTGACAGGGGGAGAAAAACTGTTTTTT. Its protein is CSVLTGGEKLFF.

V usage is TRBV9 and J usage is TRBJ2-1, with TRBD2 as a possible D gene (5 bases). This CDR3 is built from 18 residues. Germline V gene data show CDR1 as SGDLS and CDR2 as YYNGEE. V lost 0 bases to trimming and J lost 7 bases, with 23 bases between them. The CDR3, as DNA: TGTGCCAGCAGCGTAGGGGGAGACTTTACTAGTCCGAGGAATGAGCAGTTCTTC. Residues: CASSVGGDFTSPRNEQFF.